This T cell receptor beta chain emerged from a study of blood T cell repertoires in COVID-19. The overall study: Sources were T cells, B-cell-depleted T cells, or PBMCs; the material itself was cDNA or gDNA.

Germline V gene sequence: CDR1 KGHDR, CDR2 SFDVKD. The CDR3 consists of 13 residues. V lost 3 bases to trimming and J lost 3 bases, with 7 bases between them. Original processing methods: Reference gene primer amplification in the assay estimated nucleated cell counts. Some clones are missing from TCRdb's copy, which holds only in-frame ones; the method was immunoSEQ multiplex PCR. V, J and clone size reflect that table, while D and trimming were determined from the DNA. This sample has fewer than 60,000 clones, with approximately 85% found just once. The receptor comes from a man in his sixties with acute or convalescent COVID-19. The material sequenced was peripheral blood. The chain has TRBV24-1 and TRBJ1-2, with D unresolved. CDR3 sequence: CATSDREDYGYTF. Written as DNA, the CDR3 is TGTGCCACCAGTGATAGGGAGGACTATGGCTACACCTTC.